This T cell receptor (beta chain) stems from a study of cytomegalovirus exposure and HLA in healthy donors. CDR3 length: 15 residues. Germline V lookup: CDR1 SGHAT, CDR2 FQNNGV. With 6 bases removed from V and 8 bases from J, the gap between germline ends came to 22 bases. Notes on this clone: Its specificity is not known.

Findings and caveats of the study: Reports state that TCR beta sequences accurately predicted most subjects' HLA-A and HLA-B alleles.

PCR employed 60 Vbeta and 13 Jbeta primers. Original processing methods: There were some 87 million unique TCR beta chains by a later count, and approximately 10 million of them were shared. TCRdb's copy holds only in-frame clones and misses some; the assay was immunoSEQ multiplex PCR. The DNA was the basis for D and trimming; V, J and clone size are from that table. The sample contains roughly 120,000 clones, roughly four fifths of which appear only once. Sample: PBMCs. The sequence was obtained from a woman in her sixties in good health and CMV-seropositive. J is TRBJ1-2 and V is TRBV11-2; D is unclear. CDR3 nucleotide sequence: TGTGCCAGCAGTTCATCCAGATCTGACTCTAGGGGCTACACCTTC. Residues: CASSSSRSDSRGYTF.